These 23 T cell receptor beta chains were all obtained from the same sample, sequenced in a study of technical replicates of blood from four donors. The table came from immunoSEQ multiplex PCR; TCRdb's copy has only in-frame clones and leaves some out. The sample contains tens of thousands of clones, just under 95% of which appear only once. The specimen sequenced was T cells isolated from PBMCs. The receptors stem from a human donor in good health.

This clone appeared once. The chain recombines TRBV7-9 with TRBJ2-1; 8 bases align to TRBD2. The CDR3 runs to 13 residues. From germline, CDR1 is SEHNR and CDR2 FQNEAQ (reference sequence). The ends lost 4 bases at V and 10 bases at J; junction bases unmatched: 6. CDR3 coding DNA: TGTGCCAGCAGCTATACCCCGGGAGGGGAGCAGTTCTTC. Its protein is CASSYTPGGEQFF.

The V call is TRBV28, the J call TRBJ2-7, with a weak D call TRBD2 (5 bases). The germline gives CDR1 MDHEN, CDR2 SYDVKM. The CDR3 loop spans 12 amino acids. V lost 5 bases and J 6 bases, leaving 11 bases between the germline ends. The CDR3 here is CASSPDRGEQYF. The CDR3 DNA reads as TGTGCCAGCAGTCCCGACCGGGGCGAGCAGTACTTC. Full variable domain (remainder filled in from reference TRBV28 and TRBJ2-7): DVKVTQSSRYLVKRTGEKVFLECVQDMDHENMFWYRQDPGLGLRLIYFSYDVKMKEKGDIPEGYSVSREKKERFSLILESASTNQTSMYLCASSPDRGEQYFGPGTRLTVT.

The chain's CDR3 is CASSEESGEGPETQYF. The DNA of the CDR3 is TGTGCCAGCAGTGAAGAAAGTGGGGAGGGGCCGGAGACCCAGTACTTC. This chain uses TRBV6-1 with TRBJ2-5, with 7 bases matching TRBD2. Germline trimming cut 1 base from V and 5 bases from J; bases unmatched to any gene: 10. CDR3 length: 16 residues. Germline V gene lookup returns CDR1 MNHNS and CDR2 SASEGT.

The chain recombines TRBV6-4 with TRBJ2-1; 12 bases agree with TRBD2. V gave up 7 bases and J gave up 9 bases; unmatched junction bases: 10. The CDR3 totals 15 residues. The germline V gene has CDR1 MRHNA and CDR2 SNTAGT. CDR3 in amino acids: CASILLRLAGVEQFF. The CDR3 DNA reads TGTGCCAGCATCCTCCTAAGACTAGCGGGGGTTGAGCAGTTCTTC.

The genes are TRBV5-4 and TRBJ2-1; the D gene is possibly TRBD2 (5 bases). V was trimmed by 2 bases and J by 0 bases, leaving 12 bases between them. Germline assignment: CDR1 SGHNT and CDR2 YYREEE (reference sequence). The CDR3 spans 16 residues. CDR3 sequence: CASSLGGPNSYNEQFF. Written as DNA, the CDR3 is TGTGCCAGCAGCTTAGGCGGGCCAAACTCCTACAATGAGCAGTTCTTC.

This clone was seen a few times. The genes are TRBV13 and TRBJ1-1, with 7 positions matching TRBD1. In germline, CDR1 is PRHDT, CDR2 FYEKMQ (reference sequence). Trimming removed 5 bases from V and 2 bases from J; junction bases left unmatched: 8. This CDR3 has 15 residues. The CDR3 sequence: CASSLSGTDNTEAFF. In DNA form, the CDR3 reads TGTGCCAGCAGCCTTTCCGGGACAGACAACACTGAAGCTTTCTTT.

The chain recombines TRBV27 with TRBJ1-1, with 9 bases lining up with TRBD1. The CDR3 extends over 14 amino acids. The J segment lost 2 bases and the V segment lost 4 bases, leaving 2 bases of the junction unmatched. Germline V lookup: CDR1 MNHEY, CDR2 SMNVEV (reference sequence). The CDR3 region is CASSSQGANTEAFF. CDR3 DNA: TGTGCCAGCAGTTCACAGGGGGCAAACACTGAAGCTTTCTTT.

The table lists this clone with a count of one. The gene calls are TRBV5-1 and TRBJ1-4; perhaps TRBD1 as D (5 bases). The ends were cut back, 4 bases at V and 8 bases at J, with 21 bases in the middle. CDR1 SGHRS and CDR2 YFSETQ come from the germline V gene. This CDR3 is built from 16 residues. The CDR3 region has the DNA TGCGCCAGCAGCGCCCTCTCAGGGCTCGGTTCGGAAAAACTGTTTTTT. It yields the protein CASSALSGLGSEKLFF.

The CDR3 loop reads CASSNRLATYTGELFF. CDR3 bases: TGCGCCAGCAGCAACCGACTAGCGACGTACACCGGGGAGCTGTTTTTT. The chain carries TRBV5-1 and TRBJ2-2, with TRBD2 matching 8 bases. This CDR3 has 16 residues. Germline V CDR1 and CDR2: SGHRS, YFSETQ. V lost 4 bases, J lost 3 bases, and 8 bases stayed unmatched.

This rearrangement joins TRBV5-1 to TRBJ2-1; 11 positions agree with TRBD1. V dropped 4 bases and J dropped 5; count of bases not matched to a gene: 5. The germline CDR1 and CDR2 sequences are SGHRS and YFSETQ. The CDR3 has 15 amino acids. The CDR3 coding sequence is TGCGCCAGCAGCCTGTGGGGACAGGGGGACAATGAGCAGTTCTTC. The encoded protein is CASSLWGQGDNEQFF.

The chain has TRBV2 and TRBJ2-3; 9 nucleotides line up with TRBD2. Unmatched junction bases numbered 8, after V lost 2 bases and J lost 8 bases. The CDR3 is 15 amino acids. Germline loops: CDR1 SNHLY, CDR2 FYNNEI. For the CDR3, the DNA is TGTGCCAGCAGTGAATATGCGGGGGGGCCAGGTACGCAGTATTTT. It codes for CASSEYAGGPGTQYF.

The rearrangement joins TRBV19 to TRBJ2-3; maybe TRBD1 (6 bases). Between the trimmed V and J ends, which lost 2 bases and 5 bases, there was a span of 20 bases. This CDR3 region has 17 residues. CDR1 and CDR2 (germline): LNHDA, SQIVND (reference sequence). CDR3 loop: CASSINGGRGKIDTQYF. The CDR3 DNA is TGTGCCAGTAGTATAAACGGCGGCAGGGGTAAGATAGATACGCAGTATTTT.

The CDR3 DNA reads as TGTGCCAGCAGCCCCGGGACTAGCGGTGGTATGAATGAGCAGTTCTTC. Its translation is CASSPGTSGGMNEQFF. The chain has TRBV9 and TRBJ2-1; TRBD2 aligns across 11 bases. In germline, CDR1 is SGDLS, CDR2 YYNGEE. The V and J ends lost 4 bases and 7 bases, in that order; junction bases with no gene match: 10. The CDR3 sequence is 16 residues long. The variable domain in full, completed from reference TRBV9 and TRBJ2-1, reads DSGVTQTPKHLITATGQRVTLRCSPRSGDLSVYWYQQSLDQGLQFLIQYYNGEERAKGNILERFSAQQFPDLHSELNLSSLELGDSALYFCASSPGTSGGMNEQFFGPGTRLTVL.

CDR3 sequence (DNA): TGTGCCAGCAGCGTATCTAGCGGCACCGGGGAGCTGTTTTTT. As protein: CASSVSSGTGELFF. V usage is TRBV7-3 and J usage is TRBJ2-2, with 7 bases lining up with TRBD2. J was trimmed by 4 bases and V by 5 bases; bases with no gene match: 4. The CDR3 totals 14 residues. Germline V gene lookup returns CDR1 SGHTA and CDR2 FQGTGA.

This clone was recorded once. The chain links TRBV5-4 to TRBJ2-6; no reliable D call. V was clipped by 3 bases and J by 1 base, with 8 bases between them. Germline CDR1 and CDR2: SGHNT and YYREEE (reference sequence). This CDR3 has 15 residues. CDR3 amino acids: CASSSYVSGANVLTF. DNA for the CDR3: TGTGCCAGCAGCTCCTATGTATCTGGGGCCAACGTCCTGACTTTC.

About this clone itself: At one end the junction does not follow the germline gene, possibly because of a read error. The chain is built from TRBV20-1 and TRBJ1-2; the D is unclear. The germline V gene encodes CDR1 DFQATT and CDR2 SNEGSKA (reference sequence). CDR3 length equals 11 residues. The CDR3 spells CSAHSNYGYTF. The CDR3 region has the DNA TGCAGTGCTCACTCTAATTATGGCTACACCTTC.

The chain recombines TRBV28 with TRBJ1-4, with 7 bases that match TRBD1. The CDR3 consists of 19 residues. Germline V CDR1 and CDR2: MDHEN, SYDVKM. Trimming cost V 5 bases and J 4 bases; bases outside gene matches: 19. The chain's CDR3 is CASSTWIDREIVSNEKLFF. Here the CDR3 DNA reads TGTGCCAGCAGTACTTGGATCGACAGGGAGATCGTTAGTAATGAAAAACTGTTTTTT.

The chain uses TRBV5-6 and TRBJ2-7; 7 bases align to TRBD2. The CDR3 spans 15 residues. J gave up 4 bases and V 1 base, and 8 bases lay outside the gene matches. Germline CDR1 reads SGHDT; CDR2 reads YYEEEE. CDR3 DNA: TGTGCCAGCAGCTTGTCCCCTAGCGGACTGTACGAGCAGTACTTC. Translated: CASSLSPSGLYEQYF.

The genes are TRBV27 and TRBJ2-3, with 8 bases matching TRBD1. V dropped 5 bases and J dropped 4; count of bases not matched to a gene: 8. The CDR3 consists of 15 residues. CDR1 is MNHEY and CDR2 is SMNVEV in the germline V gene (reference sequence). The chain's CDR3 is CASSSDRGPADTQYF. The CDR3 region has the DNA TGTGCCAGCAGTAGTGACAGGGGACCGGCAGATACGCAGTATTTT.

The chain joins TRBV19 to TRBJ2-7, with D possibly matching TRBD1 (6 bases). Trimming took 5 bases from V and 2 from J, leaving 10 bases between them. The CDR3 covers 13 residues. Germline CDR1 LNHDA, CDR2 SQIVND (reference sequence). The CDR3 bases are TGTGCCAGTAGTGGGGGACAAGCCTACGAGCAGTACTTC. This translates into CASSGGQAYEQYF. Supplemented by reference TRBV19 and TRBJ2-7, the full variable domain reads DGGITQSPKYLFRKEGQNVTLSCEQNLNHDAMYWYRQDPGQGLRLIYYSQIVNDFQKGDIAEGYSVSREKKESFPLTVTSAQKNPTAFYLCASSGGQAYEQYFGPGTRLTVT.

V and J are TRBV6-5 and TRBJ1-3; D is uncertain. The V gene's germline CDR1 is MNHEY and CDR2 SVGAGI. V was pared by 0 bases and J by 1 base, with 7 bases between. This CDR3 comprises 15 residues. For the CDR3, the DNA is TGTGCCAGCAGTTACTCCTACGGGTCTGGAAACACCATATATTTT. This gives the protein CASSYSYGSGNTIYF.

The chain couples TRBV9 to TRBJ1-3; TRBD1 agrees at 7 bases. The V segment lost 2 bases and the J segment 2 bases; nucleotides outside the gene matches: 4. The germline V gene encodes CDR1 SGDLS and CDR2 YYNGEE. The length of the CDR3 is 15 residues. Written as DNA, the CDR3 is TGTGCCAGCAGCGTCGGACAGGCGGCTGGAAACACCATATATTTT. This sequence encodes CASSVGQAAGNTIYF.

V and J are TRBV7-2 and TRBJ2-7; 7 positions agree with TRBD2. Germline V gene sequence: CDR1 SGHTA, CDR2 FQGNSA. The length of the CDR3 is 14 residues. J lost 5 bases, V lost 2 bases, and 6 bases had no gene match. The CDR3 DNA reads as TGTGCCAGCAGCTTAAGCATGCTAGCGGACGAGCAGTACTTC. Its translation: CASSLSMLADEQYF.